This T cell receptor beta chain is from a study of T-cell reconstitution after alpha-beta-depleted transplantation in children. For TCRbeta, the library was prepared with unique molecular identifiers. TCRdb processed the PCR reads anew with MiXCR; each CDR3 protein has one entry. The sample holds hundreds of thousands of distinct CDR3 sequences; 24% are singletons and the top ten take 4.8%. V was trimmed by 5 bases and J by 2 bases, leaving 8 bases between them. The germline CDR1 and CDR2 sequences are MNHEY and SMNVEV (reference sequence). The CDR3 sequence is 13 residues long. This clonotype was seen only a few times.

The sample consisted of PBMCs, mostly from graft donor cells, taken 360 days after TCRalphabeta/CD19-depleted stem cell transplant. V and J are TRBV27 and TRBJ2-3; no clear D gene. This receptor was identified in a female patient aged 2-10 years who had a stem cell transplant for congenital amegakaryocytic thrombocytopenia, so the T cells may come from the graft donor. CDR3 in amino acids: CASSPYTTDTQYF. Written as DNA, the CDR3 is TGTGCCAGCAGTCCCTATACCACAGATACGCAGTATTTT.